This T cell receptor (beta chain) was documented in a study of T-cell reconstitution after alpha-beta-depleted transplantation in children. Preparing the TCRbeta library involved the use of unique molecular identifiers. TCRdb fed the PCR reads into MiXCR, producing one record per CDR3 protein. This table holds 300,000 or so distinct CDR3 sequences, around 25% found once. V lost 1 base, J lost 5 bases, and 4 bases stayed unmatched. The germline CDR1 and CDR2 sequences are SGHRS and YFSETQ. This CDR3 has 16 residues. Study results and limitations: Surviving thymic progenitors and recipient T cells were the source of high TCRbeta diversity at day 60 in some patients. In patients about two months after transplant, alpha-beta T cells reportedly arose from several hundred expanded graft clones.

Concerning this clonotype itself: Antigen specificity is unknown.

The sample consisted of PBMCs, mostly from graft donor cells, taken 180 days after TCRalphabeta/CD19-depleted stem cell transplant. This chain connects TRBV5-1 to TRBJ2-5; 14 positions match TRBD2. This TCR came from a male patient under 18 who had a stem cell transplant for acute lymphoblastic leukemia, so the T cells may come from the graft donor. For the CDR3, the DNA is TGCGCCAGCAGCTTGAGGACTAGCGGGAGGTTTGAGACCCAGTACTTC. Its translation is CASSLRTSGRFETQYF.